This T cell receptor (beta chain) was obtained from a study of response to subunit inactivated influenza vaccine. The study, taken as a whole, reports: T cells newly recruited by each seasonal influenza vaccination are few, the authors suggested.

A word on this clonotype: Antigen specificity is unknown.

The CDR3 spans 13 residues. V was trimmed by 3 bases and J by 10 bases, leaving 15 bases between them. TCRdb called the RT-PCR reads again in MiXCR, with one record for every CDR3 protein. The sample carries 800,000 to 1,000,000 distinct CDR3 sequences, over 20% recorded once. This rearrangement joins TRBV12-3 or TRBV12-4 to TRBJ1-1, with TRBD1 as a possible D gene (6 bases). This material consisted of PBMCs from blood, taken roughly 5 days after vaccination. The TCR comes from a man aged 50-60 years who received an inactivated influenza vaccine. CDR3 loop: CASSFSDRTAAFF. CDR3 bases: TGTGCCAGCAGTTTCTCGGACAGAACCGCAGCTTTCTTT.